This TCR beta chain was sequenced during a study of T-cell reconstitution after alpha-beta-depleted transplantation in children. Trimming removed 1 base at V and 2 bases at J, with 14 bases between. Germline-derived CDR1 and CDR2 are MNHEY and SVGAGI. The CDR3 runs 16 residues. Library preparation (for TCRbeta) was performed with unique molecular identifiers. Using its own MiXCR run on the PCR reads, TCRdb lists one record per CDR3 protein. The sample includes about a million distinct CDR3 sequences, roughly 29% of them seen just once. This chain joins TRBV6-5 and TRBJ1-1, with D uncertain. The material was PBMCs, mostly from graft donor cells, obtained 360 days after TCRalphabeta/CD19-depleted stem cell transplant. This TCR derives from a boy under two years old who had a stem cell transplant for SCID, so the T cells may come from the graft donor. The CDR3 DNA follows: TGTGCCAGCAGTTACTTCCCGACTAAACCCAACACTGAAGCTTTCTTT. Residues: CASSYFPTKPNTEAFF.